Listed below are T cell receptor beta chains from one sample, sequenced in a study of tumor-infiltrating lymphocytes in primary liver carcinoma. From the multiplex PCR reads, TCRdb called clonotypes with MiXCR, one entry per CDR3 protein. The sample has approximately 110,000 distinct CDR3 sequences, roughly three fifths seen once. The sample consisted of liver tumor tissue from sampling region 1. The receptors stem from a woman aged 60-75 years with primary liver carcinoma and hepatitis B virus infection. Both conserved end residues are part of each CDR3.

>TRBV30|TRBJ2-1|18
CAWRGTSGREGDYNEQFF
>TRBV6-6|TRBJ1-5|14
CASSPGGGDQPQHF
>TRBV30|TRBJ1-1|14
CAFNPRTVNTEAFF
>TRBV11-2|TRBJ2-1|17
CASSRGLAGGPGDEQFF
>TRBV11-2|TRBJ2-1|15
CASNPGTGEIYEQFF
>TRBV5-6|TRBJ1-5|14
CASSLGSGNQPQHF
>TRBV12-3/TRBV12-4|TRBJ1-1|12
CASSRGPRGAFF
>TRBV29-1|TRBJ2-3|11
CSMAHRESVYF
>TRBV5-1|TRBJ1-2|15
CASSWTGCGNYGYTF
>TRBV11-3|TRBJ2-1|16
CGSTLGGGLVRNEQFF
>TRBV24-1|TRBJ2-2|12
CATSGNGGELFF
>TRBV7-9|TRBJ2-1|12
CASSPAGRRSFF
>TRBV5-1|TRBJ1-2|14
CASSLAQPNYGYTF
>TRBV5-1|TRBJ2-7|14
CASSRQGSVYEQYF
>TRBV29-1|TRBJ2-3|14
CSVGNRAPTDTQYF
>TRBV11-2|TRBJ2-6|14
CASSLQPGDNVLTF
>TRBV9|TRBJ1-6|15
CASSSLLGVGSPLHF
>TRBV12-3/TRBV12-4|TRBJ1-2|13
CASSLAYDRGYTF
>TRBV7-9|TRBJ2-1|16
CVSSSPASGSIDEQFF
>TRBV5-1|TRBJ2-3|15
CASVTSGSPPDTHYF
>TRBV14|TRBJ2-1|14
CASSQETSCSEQFF
>TRBV11-2|TRBJ2-2|13
CTSGLDRTGELFF
>TRBV30|TRBJ2-7|14
CALGILPRPYEQYF
>TRBV6-1|TRBJ2-3|14
CASSRDHLTDTQYF
>TRBV13|TRBJ2-7|14
CASSEDRRAYEQYF
>TRBV5-1|TRBJ1-1|13
CASSTDRNSEAFF
>TRBV11-2|TRBJ2-5|14
CASSLPQIMETQYF
>TRBV28|TRBJ2-3|18
CASSLATSGRVGAYTQYF
>TRBV12-3/TRBV12-4|TRBJ1-1|16
CASSLAATGFRAEAFF
>TRBV12-3/TRBV12-4|TRBJ1-1|14
CASSRTTGGTEAFF
>TRBV29-1|TRBJ2-7|13
CSVSGRNSYEQYF
>TRBV12-3/TRBV12-4|TRBJ2-5|13
CASSFSGLETQYF
>TRBV5-1|TRBJ2-2|18
CVSSSLPRMGTNTGELFF
>TRBV14|TRBJ1-2|16
CASCTYDQGADYGYTF
>TRBV6-2/TRBV6-3|TRBJ2-1|14
CASSSSGLNNEQFF
>TRBV11-2|TRBJ2-3|14
CASNFGQSTDTQYF
>TRBV11-2|TRBJ1-1|14
CASSTGTGAQEAFF
>TRBV11-3|TRBJ2-1|13
CASSSFQEGEQFF
>TRBV11-2|TRBJ1-6|15
CGSSLDSGANPPLHF
>TRBV11-2|TRBJ2-7|15
CVSSLDMELVPEQYF
>TRBV29-1|TRBJ2-7|15
CSVGHSPGTGGQQYF
>TRBV6-2/TRBV6-3|TRBJ2-2|17
CASSYMLGLTNTGELFF
>TRBV28|TRBJ2-3|19
CASRPFPGTALLSTDTQYF
>TRBV29-1|TRBJ2-2|19
CSVDPGLAGGLGSGGELFF
>TRBV10-2|TRBJ2-7|14
CASSDWAGLHKQYF
>TRBV4-1|TRBJ2-5|15
CASCQEGLAWETQYF
>TRBV5-1|TRBJ2-1|16
CASSLLGSSAYNEQFF